This T cell receptor (beta chain) was sequenced during a study of radiation and T cells in renal cell carcinoma. Whole-study results and caveats: From baseline, blood top tumor clonotypes peaked at 2 weeks post-radiation.

Trimming removed 0 bases at V and 6 bases at J, with 7 bases between. In germline, CDR1 is LGHNT, CDR2 FRNRAP. This CDR3 is built from 13 residues. The repertoire was sequenced with immunoSEQ multiplex PCR; TCRdb's copy has only in-frame clones and lacks some. Of 100,000 to 150,000 clones listed, roughly four fifths are singletons. Time point meaning: blood 2 weeks post-SBRT. This sample's treatment: 15 Gy SBRT to primary tumor, nephrectomy 4 weeks later. As concerns this clone: Its antigen is as yet unknown.

Specimen: blood, collected from a patient whose treatment included radiotherapy and nephrectomy. V gene TRBV12-5 combines with J gene TRBJ2-3; D is unresolved. This TCR was sampled from an older woman with renal cell carcinoma. The chain's CDR3 is CASGLVGWDTQYF. The CDR3 DNA follows: TGTGCTAGTGGTTTGGTTGGGTGGGATACGCAGTATTTT.